These 14 T cell receptor beta chains were sequenced from one sample in a study of T cell responses to AZD1222 COVID-19 vaccine. The method was immunoSEQ multiplex PCR; TCRdb's version includes in-frame clones alone and lacks a portion of them. Counted here are about 150,000 clones, about 87% occurring once; the ten biggest clones make up less than 2.5%. This specimen consisted of peripheral blood, obtained on day 0 of AZD1222 vaccination. The receptor source for this set is an adult in good health.

This chain links TRBV30 with TRBJ1-2, with unresolved D. The CDR3 runs 9 residues. Germline V lookup: CDR1 GTSNPN, CDR2 SVGIG (reference sequence). Trimming removed 5 bases from V and 12 bases from J, with 10 bases in between. The CDR3 spells CAWGGVNTF. The CDR3 DNA sequence: TGTGCCTGGGGCGGGGTGAACACCTTC. Complete variable domain (other parts from reference TRBV30 and TRBJ1-2): SQTIHQWPATLVQPVGSPLSLECTVEGTSNPNLYWYRQAAGRGLQLLFYSVGIGQISSEVPQNLSASRPQDRQFILSSKKLLLSDSGFYLCAWGGVNTFGSGTRLTVV.

The rearrangement uses TRBV11-3 and TRBJ2-3, with D possibly matching TRBD1 (5 bases). Germline V gives CDR1 SGHNT, CDR2 YENEEA. The CDR3 runs 12 residues. V lost 8 bases to trimming and J lost 3 bases, with 9 bases between them. Here the CDR3 DNA reads TGTGCCAGCCAGGGATTTACAGATACGCAGTATTTT. Protein: CASQGFTDTQYF.

V usage is TRBV11-2 and J usage is TRBJ2-1; either TRBD1 or TRBD2 may fit D (5 bases each). Germline CDR1 reads SGHAT; CDR2 reads FQNNGV. This CDR3 has 15 residues. Trimming pared 2 bases from V and 10 bases from J, leaving 18 bases between. The chain's CDR3 is CASSLNRDQGLEQFF. CDR3 nucleotide sequence: TGTGCCAGCAGCTTAAACCGGGACCAAGGATTAGAGCAGTTCTTC.

The rearrangement links TRBV6-1 to TRBJ2-1; no clear D. With 2 bases removed from V and 0 bases from J, the gap between germline ends came to 8 bases. Germline lookup yields CDR1 MNHNS and CDR2 SASEGT. The CDR3 length is 15 residues. In DNA, the CDR3 is TGTGCCAGCAGTGAATATCAAGGCTCCTACAATGAGCAGTTCTTC. Protein sequence: CASSEYQGSYNEQFF.

Here the CDR3 reads CASSNYRDRVGIGNYGYTF. In DNA, the CDR3 is TGTGCCAGTAGTAACTACCGGGACAGGGTAGGAATTGGCAACTATGGCTACACCTTC. The rearrangement links TRBV19 to TRBJ1-2; 9 nucleotides match TRBD1. CDR3 length: 19 residues. Germline CDR1 and CDR2: LNHDA and SQIVND (reference sequence). With V trimmed by 4 bases and J by 2 bases, 17 bases remained unmatched.

The gene calls are TRBV2 and TRBJ2-1; D could derive from TRBD1 or TRBD2 (5 bases each). CDR3 length: 15 residues. In germline, CDR1 is SNHLY, CDR2 FYNNEI. Trimming pared 6 bases from V and 2 bases from J, leaving 14 bases between. The CDR3 sequence is CASRRDPGPYNEQFF. In nucleotides, the CDR3 is TGTGCCAGCAGACGGGACCCCGGGCCCTACAATGAGCAGTTCTTC. Variable domain in full (rest from reference TRBV2 and TRBJ2-1): EPEVTQTPSHQVTQMGQEVILRCVPISNHLYFYWYRQILGQKVEFLVSFYNNEISEKSEIFDDQFSVERPDGSNFTLKIRSTKLEDSAMYFCASRRDPGPYNEQFFGPGTRLTVL.

J is TRBJ1-1 and V is TRBV10-3; D perhaps matches TRBD1 (6 bases). The germline CDR1 and CDR2 sequences are ENHRY and SYGVKD. The CDR3 loop spans 14 amino acids. The germline V and J ends were trimmed by 2 bases and 3 bases, with 10 bases remaining between them. For the CDR3, the DNA is TGTGCCATCAGTGAGACCAGGGGAGACACTGAAGCTTTCTTT. It yields the protein CAISETRGDTEAFF.

The chain has TRBV7-6 and TRBJ2-4; D assignment may be TRBD1 or TRBD2 (7 bases each). The CDR3 loop spans 16 amino acids. Per the germline V gene, CDR1 is SGHVS and CDR2 is FNYEAQ. V was cut by 5 bases and J by 6 bases, with 20 bases left in between. CDR3: CASSRRGGGVGNIQYF. In DNA, the CDR3 is TGTGCCAGCAGCCGAAGGGGAGGGGGCGTGGGAAACATTCAGTACTTC. Looking up the rest from reference TRBV7-6 and TRBJ2-4 gives the full variable domain: GAGVSQSPRYKVTKRGQDVALRCDPISGHVSLYWYRQALGQGPEFLTYFNYEAQQDKSGLPNDRFSAERPEGSISTLTIQRTEQRDSAMYRCASSRRGGGVGNIQYFGAGTRLSVL.

Comments on this clone: Other nucleotide sequences from this sample produce the same CDR3. The chain carries TRBV19 and TRBJ2-5; weak D call: TRBD1 (5 bases). This CDR3 has 13 residues. The germline V gene has CDR1 LNHDA and CDR2 SQIVND (reference sequence). V lost 3 bases and J lost 4, with 9 bases in between. The CDR3: CASSITGPETQYF. As DNA, the CDR3 is TGTGCCAGTAGTATCACAGGCCCAGAGACCCAGTACTTC.

This clone was detected once. The rearrangement links TRBV14 to TRBJ1-2; D possibly corresponds to TRBD1 (6 bases). V lost 4 bases and J lost 4, with 13 bases in between. The CDR3 sequence is 14 residues long. CDR1 and CDR2 from the germline V gene are SGHDN and FVKESK. In DNA form, the CDR3 reads TGTGCCAGCAGCCCGCCCGGACAGCTCTATGGCTACACCTTC. Translation: CASSPPGQLYGYTF.

The rearrangement joins TRBV18 to TRBJ2-5, with D possibly matching TRBD2 (7 bases). The CDR3 runs 15 residues. Germline values: CDR1 KGHSH, CDR2 LQKENI. Trimming left V 6 bases short and J 7 bases short, with 21 bases between. CDR3 nucleotide sequence: TGTGCCAGCTCTTCCAAGAGTGCGGGGGCCGGGACCCAGTACTTC. It yields the protein CASSSKSAGAGTQYF.

The chain carries TRBV5-1 and TRBJ1-2, with a weak D call TRBD1 (6 bases). Germline values: CDR1 SGHRS, CDR2 YFSETQ. The CDR3 length is 15 residues. Between the trimmed V and J ends, which lost 0 bases and 3 bases, there was a span of 12 bases. Written as DNA, the CDR3 is TGCGCCAGCAGCTTGGCCCAGGGGCCAGACTATGGCTACACCTTC. Translation: CASSLAQGPDYGYTF.

The chain has TRBV10-1 and TRBJ1-3; TRBD1 is a possible D gene (5 bases). The CDR3 extends over 13 amino acids. CDR1 and CDR2 from the germline V gene are WNHNN and SYGVQD (reference sequence). With 6 bases removed from V and 4 bases from J, the gap between germline ends came to 10 bases. In nucleotides, the CDR3 is TGCGCCAGCAGGGAGGGGCCAGGAAACACCATATATTTT. Protein sequence: CASREGPGNTIYF.

J is TRBJ2-6 and V is TRBV7-2; TRBD1 agrees at 7 bases. The CDR3 is 18 residues long. Trimming at V came to 6 bases and at J to 0 bases, leaving 11 bases not matched to a gene. Germline CDR1 is SGHTA and CDR2 is FQGNSA. The CDR3 DNA follows: TGTGCCAGCAGAATTACCGGGACAGCCTTCTCTGGGGCCAACGTCCTGACTTTC. Residues: CASRITGTAFSGANVLTF.